This T cell receptor (beta chain) is drawn from a study of T cell repertoires in cytomegalovirus infection. Via MiXCR, TCRdb re-called the reads, giving one row per CDR3 protein. This sample yields some 280,000 distinct CDR3 sequences, of which about an eighth are seen a single time; 8.5% to 9% belongs to the top ten. The CDR3 covers 14 residues. V shed 7 bases, J shed 0 bases, and the junction held 6 bases outside the gene matches. CDR1 and CDR2 from the germline V gene are SNHLY and FYNNEI. This clonotype was picked up many times. Its antigen remains unidentified. Notes on the study in general: HLA-C-restricted CMV-specific TCR beta clonotypes prevailed in the ex vivo response.

Material for sequencing was PBMCs. The chain links TRBV2 to TRBJ2-7, with TRBD1 matching 7 bases. The TCR sequence derives from a human donor in good health (CMV status not recorded). Some clones in this sample may be carry-over from other donors' samples. The CDR3: CASTTQGNSYEQYF. For the CDR3, the DNA is TGTGCCAGCACAACACAGGGGAACTCCTACGAGCAGTACTTC.